This T cell receptor beta chain appears in the sequencing data of a study of T cell responses to AZD1222 COVID-19 vaccine (dated by TCRdb to about 2021). A note on the overall study: AZD1222 recipients whose second dose came at about 4 weeks and those whose second dose came at about 12 weeks were combined into one group, since spike-specific TCR depth and breadth did not differ between the two schedules. TCR sequencing covered 233 trial participants: 200 to 210 given two doses of AZD1222 and 26 given two doses of MenACWY control vaccine. Trial participants were enrolled by age into subgroups of 18-55, 56-69 and 70-plus years, and 148, 28 and 57 TCR-sequenced participants, respectively, were included in these subgroups.

Concerning this clone itself: The specificity of this receptor is unknown. No quality values exist for individual bases; no much larger clone is one base distant.

In the paper's terms, the time point label means: baseline before first vaccination. Samples from vaccinated people were obtained from the UK trials COV001 and COV002, which included a single-blind randomized controlled phase 2/3 trial of AZD1222 (ChAdOx1 nCoV-19) in healthy adults. Trial participant PBMC samples were collected at day 0 and day 28 after the second dose for TCRbeta chain sequencing. The CDR3 regions of human TCRbeta chains were analyzed by immunosequencing. On the study's bioinformatics: Repertoire TCRs were checked for matches against a reference library of SARS-CoV-2-specific TCRs that had been generated using the MIRA antigen-specificity platform. Breadth meant the fraction of unique TCRs that were SARS-CoV-2-associated, whereas depth meant the fraction of total T cells that were SARS-CoV-2-associated. Using the MIRA data, every spike-specific TCR was mapped to the spike region that the TCR reacted to and assigned to either a CD4 or a CD8 class. Log10-transformed breadth and depth values were compared by one-way ANOVA with Sidak's multiple comparisons tests. TCRdb took this table from immuneACCESS and kept in-frame rearrangements with V and J called. Such tables lack part of the clones; where checked against another copy, unresolved V genes explain under half of the gap, and the rest is unexplained. That table gives V, J and clone size, and the DNA gave D and trimming. This sample gives some 97,000 clones in total; roughly nine tenths of them show up just once. Over 15% of the sample comes from the top ten.

The germline V gene yields SGHVS for CDR1 and FQNEAQ for CDR2. The CDR3 spans 15 residues, from the cysteine through the phenylalanine. The read is trimmed to its CDR3 DNA, 45 bases read in frame from base 1. V and J lose 5 bases and 5 bases, and a span of 16 bases separates them. Overall study results and their limits: After two AZD1222 doses, spike-specific TCR breadth and depth were significantly higher than at day 0 and than in MenACWY recipients. In the small 56-69-year group, the increase in depth fell short of significance, most likely because of low power. Conclusions about previously exposed vaccinees are limited because only a handful of AZD1222 recipients were SARS-CoV-2 seropositive at baseline. Because no day 14 peak-response samples were available, repertoires were characterized only after the peak T cell response. Vaccine-associated CD4 TCRs spanned the whole spike protein, with dominant responses in regions 160-218 and 743-854. Participants were mostly white British, with more females than males. The authors suggested clonal diversity may have been underestimated. Nearly half of unique spike-specific TCRs reportedly recognized epitopes outside regions mutated in the B.1.351 and B.1.1.7 variants.

The sample was peripheral blood, taken on day 0 of AZD1222 vaccination. The chain couples TRBV7-8 to TRBJ1-5; confidence is insufficient to name the D gene. The sequence came from an adult in good health. The CDR3 amino acid sequence is: CASSLLRAQDQPQHF. The DNA reads TGTGCCAGCAGCCTCCTTCGGGCCCAGGATCAGCCCCAGCATTTT.